This TCR beta chain is from a study of beta chain features in type 1 diabetes. Notes on this clone: Its specificity is not known.

Study-level points and caveats: For Type 1 diabetes patients, all four CD4+ subsets carried TCRB CDR3s that were moderately but significantly shorter. More deletions and fewer insertions at VDJ junctions were found in patients with type 1 diabetes.

The sequenced template was cDNA made from the entire isolated RNA. Clones were read by immunoSEQ multiplex PCR, and TCRdb kept only the in-frame ones, dropping some. The sample yields 600,000 to 700,000 clones, 9.5% to 15% seen once. Sequences were obtained from naive CD4+ T cells from blood. The receptor's source is a man aged 25-45 years with type 1 diabetes.

The CDR3 coding sequence is TGTGCCAGCAGCTTAGTGGAGGGAGGTGAGCAGTTCTTC. Translation: CASSLVEGGEQFF. The chain has TRBV7-2 and TRBJ2-1, with D possibly TRBD2 on 6 matching bases. Trimming took 1 base from V and 9 from J, leaving 10 bases between them. Per germline, CDR1 SGHTA and CDR2 FQGNSA. The CDR3 consists of 13 residues.